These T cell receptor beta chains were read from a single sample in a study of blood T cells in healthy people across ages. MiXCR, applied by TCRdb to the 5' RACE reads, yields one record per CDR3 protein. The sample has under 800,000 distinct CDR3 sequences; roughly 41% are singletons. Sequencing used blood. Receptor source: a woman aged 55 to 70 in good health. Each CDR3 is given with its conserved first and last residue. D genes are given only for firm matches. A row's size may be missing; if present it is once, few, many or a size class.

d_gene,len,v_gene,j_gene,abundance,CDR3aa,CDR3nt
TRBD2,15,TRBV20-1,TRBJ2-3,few,CSVIVLAGVTDTQYF,TGCAGTGTTATTGTCTTAGCGGGGGTTACAGATACGCAGTATTTT
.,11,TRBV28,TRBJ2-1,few,CASSRTYEQFF,TGTGCCAGCAGTCGGACATATGAGCAGTTCTTC
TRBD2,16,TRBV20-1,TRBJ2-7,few,CSASRGVAGAFYEQYF,TGCAGTGCTAGTAGGGGGGTAGCGGGAGCTTTTTACGAGCAGTACTTC
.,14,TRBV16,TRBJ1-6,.,CASSLRGTNSPLHF,TGTGCCAGCAGCCTGAGGGGGACTAATTCACCCCTCCACTTT
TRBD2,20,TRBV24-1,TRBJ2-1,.,CATSDFWTSGGLRLGNEQFF,TGTGCCACCAGTGATTTCTGGACTAGCGGGGGTTTAAGGCTCGGTAATGAGCAGTTCTTC
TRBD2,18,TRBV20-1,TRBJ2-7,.,CSARDESSGRARFYEQYF,TGCAGTGCTAGAGATGAATCGAGCGGGAGGGCTCGTTTCTACGAGCAGTACTTC
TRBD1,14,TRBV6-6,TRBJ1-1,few,CASSLSGTGSEAFF,TGTGCCAGCAGTCTATCGGGGACAGGGTCTGAAGCTTTCTTT
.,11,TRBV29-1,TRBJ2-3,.,CSVDATDTQYF,TGCAGCGTCGATGCCACAGATACGCAGTATTTT
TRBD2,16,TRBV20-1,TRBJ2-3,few,CSARSGRHLSTDTQYF,TGCAGTGCTAGAAGCGGGAGGCATCTTAGCACAGATACGCAGTATTTT
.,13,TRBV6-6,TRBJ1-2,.,CASSLSGDRGYTF,TGTGCCAGCAGTTTGTCAGGGGATCGTGGCTACACCTTC
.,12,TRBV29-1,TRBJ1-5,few,CSVQGSNQPQHF,TGCAGCGTCCAGGGTAGCAATCAGCCCCAGCATTTT
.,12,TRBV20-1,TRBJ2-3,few,CSARGTSDTQYF,TGCAGTGCTAGAGGGACATCGGATACGCAGTATTTT
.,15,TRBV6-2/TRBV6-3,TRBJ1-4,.,CASSYSHRSNEKLFF,TGTGCCAGCAGTTACTCGCACCGGTCTAATGAAAAACTGTTTTTT
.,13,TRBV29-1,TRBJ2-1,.,CSANPRELNEQFF,TGCAGCGCCAACCCGAGGGAACTGAATGAGCAGTTCTTC
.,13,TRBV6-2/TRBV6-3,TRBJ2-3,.,CATSMGLANTQYF,TGTGCCACCTCCATGGGACTGGCTAATACGCAGTATTTT
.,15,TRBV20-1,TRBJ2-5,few,CSARKPGAPQETQYF,TGCAGTGCTAGAAAACCAGGGGCCCCCCAAGAGACCCAGTACTTC
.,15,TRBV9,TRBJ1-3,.,CASSPMDHSGNTIYF,TGTGCCAGCAGCCCCATGGATCACTCTGGAAACACCATATATTTT
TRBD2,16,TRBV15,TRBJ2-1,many,CATSTGRTSGTNEQFF,TGTGCCACCAGCACCGGGAGGACTAGCGGGACCAATGAGCAGTTCTTC
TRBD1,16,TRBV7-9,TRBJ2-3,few,CASSPWTGGDADTQYF,TGTGCCAGCAGCCCCTGGACAGGGGGCGACGCAGATACGCAGTATTTT
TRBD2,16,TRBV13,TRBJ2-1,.,CASSVALAGVYNEQFF,TGTGCCAGCAGCGTAGCACTAGCGGGAGTCTACAATGAGCAGTTCTTC
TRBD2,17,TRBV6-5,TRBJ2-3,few,CASSYSWLAGETDTQYF,TGTGCCAGCAGTTACTCTTGGCTAGCGGGAGAGACAGATACGCAGTATTTT
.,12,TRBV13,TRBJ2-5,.,CAISLVQETQYF,TGTGCCATCAGCTTAGTTCAAGAGACCCAGTACTTC
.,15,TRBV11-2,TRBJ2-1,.,CASNLEPDIYNEQFF,TGTGCCAGCAACCTGGAACCTGACATCTACAATGAGCAGTTCTTC
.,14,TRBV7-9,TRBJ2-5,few,CASSLLVSQETQYF,TGTGCCAGCAGCTTACTAGTTTCCCAAGAGACCCAGTACTTC
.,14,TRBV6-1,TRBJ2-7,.,CASSEDRQVGEQYF,TGTGCCAGCAGTGAAGATAGACAAGTAGGGGAGCAGTACTTC
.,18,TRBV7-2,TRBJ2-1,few,CASSLTFGSSNSYNEQFF,TGTGCCAGCAGCTTAACCTTTGGCAGTTCAAATTCCTACAATGAGCAGTTCTTC
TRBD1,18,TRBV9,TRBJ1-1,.,CASSTNREWGQGGTEAFF,TGTGCCAGCAGCACCAATAGGGAATGGGGACAGGGTGGCACTGAAGCTTTCTTT
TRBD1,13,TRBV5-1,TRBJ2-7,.,CASSPGQTAEQYF,TGCGCCAGCAGCCCGGGACAGACCGCCGAGCAGTACTTC
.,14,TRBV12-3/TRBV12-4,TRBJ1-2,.,CASSRFLGVYGYTF,TGTGCCAGCAGTCGCTTCTTGGGAGTCTATGGCTACACCTTC
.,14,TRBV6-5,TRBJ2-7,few,CASSYGNPDGKQYF,TGTGCCAGCAGTTACGGAAACCCGGACGGAAAGCAGTACTTC
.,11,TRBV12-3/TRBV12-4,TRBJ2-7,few,CVSSSSAIQYF,TGTGTCAGCAGTTCTTCTGCAATCCAGTACTTC
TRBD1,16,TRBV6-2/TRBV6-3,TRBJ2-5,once,CASSRQTGSGQETQYF,TGTGCCAGCAGCCGCCAGACAGGGAGTGGCCAAGAGACCCAGTACTTC
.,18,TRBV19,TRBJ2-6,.,CASSIGSGGGFGANVLTF,TGTGCCAGTAGTATAGGTTCAGGAGGGGGCTTTGGGGCCAACGTCCTGACTTTC
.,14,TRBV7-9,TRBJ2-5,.,CASSLALAQETQYF,TGTGCCAGCAGCTTAGCCCTCGCACAAGAGACCCAGTACTTC
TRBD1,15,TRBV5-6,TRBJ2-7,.,CASSLVGDRVYEQYF,TGTGCCAGCAGCTTGGTTGGGGACAGGGTCTACGAGCAGTACTTC
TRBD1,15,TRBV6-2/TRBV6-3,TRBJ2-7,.,CASRTGGEGKNVQYF,TGTGCCAGCAGGACAGGGGGCGAGGGCAAAAACGTTCAGTACTTC
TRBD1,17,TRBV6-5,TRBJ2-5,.,CASSYSGNQGAGETQYF,TGTGCCAGCAGTTACTCGGGGAATCAGGGGGCGGGGGAGACCCAGTACTTC
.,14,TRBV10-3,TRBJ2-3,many,CAIRPPGDTDTQYF,TGTGCCATCAGACCGCCAGGGGACACAGATACGCAGTATTTT
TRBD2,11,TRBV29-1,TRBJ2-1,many,CSVASGRGEFF,TGCAGCGTTGCTAGCGGGAGAGGGGAGTTCTTC
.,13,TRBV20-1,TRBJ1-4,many,CSASLGAREKLFF,TGCAGTGCTAGTCTGGGGGCTCGTGAAAAACTGTTTTTT
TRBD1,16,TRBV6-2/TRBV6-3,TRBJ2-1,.,CASRPTGGTGYNEQFF,TGTGCCAGCAGACCCACAGGGGGCACGGGCTACAATGAGCAGTTCTTC
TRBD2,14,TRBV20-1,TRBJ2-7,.,CSAGRAGVLREQYF,TGCAGTGCCGGGAGAGCGGGAGTGCTACGCGAGCAGTACTTC
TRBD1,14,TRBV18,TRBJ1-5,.,CASSSGQGAQPQHF,TGTGCCAGCTCATCAGGACAGGGGGCGCAGCCCCAGCATTTT
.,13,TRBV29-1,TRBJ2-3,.,CSADWPGADTQYF,TGCAGCGCTGACTGGCCTGGTGCAGATACGCAGTATTTT
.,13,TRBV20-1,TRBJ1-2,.,CSASYGGADGYTF,TGCAGTGCGTCGTATGGGGGCGCCGATGGCTACACCTTC
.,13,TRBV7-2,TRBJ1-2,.,CASSLVSTYGYTF,TGTGCCAGCAGCTTAGTGTCAACTTATGGCTACACCTTC
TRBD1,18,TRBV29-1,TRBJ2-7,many,CSERRGDRRALPDYEQYF,TGCAGCGAAAGAAGAGGGGACAGGCGGGCCTTACCGGACTACGAGCAGTACTTC
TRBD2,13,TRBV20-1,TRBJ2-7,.,CSANVVAGDEQYF,TGCAGTGCTAATGTGGTAGCGGGAGACGAGCAGTACTTC
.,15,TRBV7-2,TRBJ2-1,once,CASSLAASSYNGQFF,TGTGCCAGCAGCTTGGCAGCTAGCTCCTACAATGGGCAGTTCTTC
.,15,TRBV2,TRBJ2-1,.,CASLTQGSSYNEQFF,TGTGCCAGCTTAACCCAGGGTAGCTCCTACAATGAGCAGTTCTTC
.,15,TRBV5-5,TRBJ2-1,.,CASSFSFYSYNEQFF,TGTGCCAGCAGCTTTTCTTTTTACTCCTACAATGAGCAGTTCTTC